What follows are 3 T cell receptor beta chains derived from one specimen sequenced in a study of tumor-infiltrating lymphocytes in primary liver carcinoma. Co-extraction of both nucleic acids (RNA and DNA) used roughly 20-34 mg of unsorted bulk tissue. TCR beta cDNA came from roughly 0.45 ug total RNA, primed with a constant-region primer. Three nested multiplex PCR rounds of slightly modified ARM-PCR generated TCR beta libraries. Rounds one and two of PCR, each of 10 to 11 cycles, were primed with TRBV1-TRBV30 forward primers and a C-beta reverse primer. TCRdb processed the multiplex PCR reads anew with MiXCR; each CDR3 protein has one entry. This table holds approximately 110,000 distinct CDR3 sequences, 55% to 75% found once. The sequenced sample consisted of liver tumor tissue from sampling region 1. Subset described: tumor region T1, superior pole. These receptors originate from a woman aged 55-70 years with primary liver carcinoma and hepatitis B virus infection.

Note on this clonotype: A clone one base away is much larger, so this may be a read error. This chain joins TRBV14 and TRBJ2-1; D is ambiguous. CDR1 is SGHDN, CDR2 FVKESK, per germline. There are 13 residues in the CDR3. CDR3 coding DNA: TGTGCCAGCAGCCAAAGGTATGGGAATGAGCAGCTCTTC. This sequence encodes CASSQRYGNEQLF.

The table lists this clonotype with many counts. V gene TRBV12-3 or TRBV12-4 combines with J gene TRBJ2-1; 8 bases map to TRBD2. Trimming took 6 bases from V and 0 from J; bases not matched to a gene: 4. The CDR3 has 15 amino acids. CDR3 in DNA: TGTGCCAGCAGGGCCCTAGCGGGCTCCTACAATGAGCAGTTCTTC. Its translation: CASRALAGSYNEQFF.

This clonotype was counted only a few times. This clone may be a read error of a much larger clone one base away. The rearrangement joins TRBV30 to TRBJ1-2, with TRBD1 identical over 8 bases. J was trimmed by 10 bases and V by 0 bases; bases with no gene match: 10. CDR1 and CDR2 (germline): GTSNPN, SVGIG (reference sequence). This CDR3 region has 14 residues. The CDR3 is CAWSVGTGGDDYTF. CDR3 coding DNA: TGTGCCTGGAGTGTGGGGACAGGTGGGGATGACTACACCTTC.